This entry lists 20 T cell receptor beta chains sequenced from one sample in a study of cytomegalovirus exposure and HLA in healthy donors. PCR involved 60 Vbeta and 13 Jbeta primers. Some clones are missing from TCRdb's copy, which holds only in-frame ones; the method was immunoSEQ multiplex PCR. The sample records 100,000 or so clones, 60% to 80% being singletons. Material for sequencing was PBMCs. The receptors stem from a woman between 18 and 30 years old in good health and CMV-seropositive.

The rearrangement links TRBV27 to TRBJ1-1; D call uncertain. V was trimmed by 5 bases and J by 4 bases, leaving 14 bases between them. This CDR3 has 14 residues. Germline CDR1 and CDR2: MNHEY and SMNVEV (reference sequence). Written as DNA, the CDR3 is TGTGCCAGCAGTACAACGACACTCTCCACTGAAGCTTTCTTT. Amino acid sequence: CASSTTTLSTEAFF.

The V gene is TRBV6-5, the J gene TRBJ1-5; D is uncertain. Trimming pared 8 bases from V and 5 bases from J, leaving 16 bases between. The CDR3 sequence is 14 residues long. Looked up from germline, CDR1 is MNHEY and CDR2 is SVGAGI. In nucleotides, the CDR3 is TGTGCCAGCTGCAAGCCACTTCCGCATCAGCCCCAGCATTTT. It specifies CASCKPLPHQPQHF.

The sample holds one count of this clone. The chain carries TRBV7-2 and TRBJ2-3; TRBD2 matches 9 bases. CDR1 and CDR2 from the germline V gene are SGHTA and FQGNSA. The CDR3 is 16 amino acids. Germline trimming cut 6 bases from V and 0 bases from J; bases unmatched to any gene: 7. The CDR3 sequence is CASRVRTSVSTDTQYF. In DNA, the CDR3 is TGTGCCAGCAGGGTGAGGACTAGCGTTAGCACAGATACGCAGTATTTT.

The chain combines TRBV4-2 with TRBJ1-1; 9 nucleotides agree with TRBD1. Trimming took 1 base from V and 1 from J; bases not matched to a gene: 13. The CDR3 sequence is 19 residues long. Germline-derived CDR1 and CDR2 are LGHNA and YNFKEQ. CDR3 coding DNA: TGTGCCAGCAGCCAAGTCCCACACAGGGGGCCCGTAGGGAACACTGAAGCTTTCTTT. This gives the protein CASSQVPHRGPVGNTEAFF.

A few counts support this clone. The rearrangement joins TRBV9 to TRBJ1-2; 8 bases are shared with TRBD1. Germline V CDR1 and CDR2: SGDLS, YYNGEE. V dropped 3 bases and J dropped 4; count of bases not matched to a gene: 11. The CDR3 extends over 16 amino acids. CDR3 DNA: TGTGCCAGCAGCGAGAGGGACAGGCCACAGGGCTATGGCTACACCTTC. It translates to CASSERDRPQGYGYTF.

This clone was seen more than once but under ten times. This rearrangement joins TRBV4-3 to TRBJ1-1; weak D call: TRBD1 (5 bases). Germline V CDR1 and CDR2: LGHNA, YSLEER. V lost 6 bases and J 1 base, leaving 24 bases between the germline ends. The CDR3 runs 18 residues. CDR3 DNA: TGCGCCAGCAGACCCCGGACCCCCCGGGGGGTGTCGAACACTGAAGCTTTCTTT. Translation gives CASRPRTPRGVSNTEAFF.

This clone was seen a handful of times. The chain uses TRBV11-2 and TRBJ1-1, with D unresolved. CDR1 SGHAT and CDR2 FQNNGV come from the germline V gene. The CDR3 covers 15 residues. Trimming shortened V by 4 bases and J by 1 base, and 13 bases separated the two germline ends. The CDR3 loop reads CASSSAGVPNTEAFF. The CDR3 coding sequence is TGTGCCAGCAGCTCGGCCGGGGTCCCGAACACTGAAGCTTTCTTT.

The V gene is TRBV21-1, the J gene TRBJ2-5; TRBD1 reflects the table's D call only, with no check against the DNA. TRBV21-1 is a documented pseudogene. The CDR3 runs to 16 residues. In nucleotides, the CDR3 is TGTGCCAGCAGCAAAGCAGGGACAGCGTTAGGGGAGACCCAGTACTTC. As protein: CASSKAGTALGETQYF.

The CDR3 nucleotides read TGTGCCAGCAGTCCCGGGCAGCGGGAAGCCATTCAGTACTTC. Its translation: CASSPGQREAIQYF. The genes are TRBV27 and TRBJ2-4; 7 nucleotides agree with TRBD2. Per the germline V gene, CDR1 is MNHEY and CDR2 is SMNVEV (reference sequence). This CDR3 is built from 14 residues. The V and J ends lost 5 bases and 9 bases, in that order; junction bases with no gene match: 10.

The CDR3 DNA reads as TGTGCCAGCAGTCAGGACAGTAGGAATACGCAGTATTTT. Its translation is CASSQDSRNTQYF. The chain has TRBV7-6 and TRBJ2-3, with D maybe TRBD1 (6 bases). Germline loops: CDR1 SGHVS, CDR2 FNYEAQ. This CDR3 has 13 residues. V was cut by 6 bases and J by 7 bases, with 14 bases left in between.

The chain employs TRBV28 and TRBJ2-7, with 10 bases identical to TRBD2. CDR1 and CDR2 (germline): MDHEN, SYDVKM. V gave up 2 bases and J gave up 0 bases; unmatched junction bases: 7. There are 17 residues in the CDR3. The CDR3 sequence: CASSLRLAGQSSYEQYF. For the CDR3, the DNA is TGTGCCAGCAGTTTAAGACTAGCGGGCCAGAGCTCCTACGAGCAGTACTTC.

This clone was counted only a few times. The chain carries TRBV28 and TRBJ2-7; D is uncertain. The length of the CDR3 is 8 residues. Germline V gene lookup returns CDR1 MDHEN and CDR2 SYDVKM. Trimming removed 11 bases from V and 7 bases from J, with 6 bases in between. DNA of the CDR3: TGTGCCGGCTGGGAGCAGTACTTC. As protein: CAGWEQYF. The full variable domain, rest sourced from reference TRBV28 and TRBJ2-7, is DVKVTQSSRYLVKRTGEKVFLECVQDMDHENMFWYRQDPGLGLRLIYFSYDVKMKEKGDIPEGYSVSREKKERFSLILESASTNQTSMYLCAGWEQYFGPGTRLTVT.

V usage is TRBV5-1 and J usage is TRBJ1-2; no reliable D call. From germline, CDR1 is SGHRS and CDR2 YFSETQ. The CDR3 runs 13 residues. V lost 5 bases to trimming and J lost 0 bases, with 8 bases between them. CDR3: CASRTTPNYGYTF. The CDR3 DNA follows: TGCGCCAGCAGAACGACACCTAACTATGGCTACACCTTC.

V is TRBV7-9 and J is TRBJ2-7; the D gene is possibly TRBD1 (6 bases). V shed 3 bases and J shed 3 bases, with 21 bases lying between them. The CDR3 totals 17 residues. Germline V gene lookup returns CDR1 SEHNR and CDR2 FQNEAQ (reference sequence). This CDR3 reads CASSFWPGTGTVYEQYF. CDR3 DNA: TGTGCCAGCAGCTTTTGGCCAGGAACAGGGACGGTCTACGAGCAGTACTTC.

This rearrangement joins TRBV6-5 to TRBJ2-5, with TRBD1 identical over 8 bases. The last part of the DNA fits TRBJ2-7 better; the J call may be wrong. This CDR3 spans 15 amino acids. Germline CDR1 is MNHEY and CDR2 is SVGAGI. CDR3 in amino acids: CASSYSRTGWDEQYF. DNA of the CDR3: TGTGCCAGCAGTTACTCTCGGACAGGGTGGGACGAGCAGTACTTC.

The rearrangement joins TRBV28 to TRBJ2-1, with 7 bases identical to TRBD2. V shed 8 bases and J 3 bases; nucleotides not matched to a gene: 7. Germline V CDR1 and CDR2: MDHEN, SYDVKM. The length of the CDR3 is 14 residues. The CDR3 sequence: CASRRRGIYNEQFF. CDR3 in DNA: TGTGCCAGCCGCAGGCGGGGGATCTACAATGAGCAGTTCTTC.

This chain links TRBV27 with TRBJ1-5; D is unresolved. The V and J ends lost 3 bases and 1 base respectively, with 7 bases between them. Germline V gives CDR1 MNHEY, CDR2 SMNVEV (reference sequence). This CDR3 contains 14 residues. The CDR3 nucleotides read TGTGCCAGCAGTTTCCGGAGGAGCAATCAGCCCCAGCATTTT. It yields the protein CASSFRRSNQPQHF.

This chain uses TRBV5-1 with TRBJ2-7; D perhaps matches TRBD2 (6 bases). The CDR3 sequence is 15 residues long. Germline V gene sequence: CDR1 SGHRS, CDR2 YFSETQ. V was pared by 0 bases and J by 3 bases, with 13 bases between. The CDR3 sequence: CASSLGASASYEQYF. DNA of the CDR3: TGCGCCAGCAGCTTGGGGGCTAGCGCGAGCTACGAGCAGTACTTC. The variable domain in full, with the rest retrieved from reference TRBV5-1 and TRBJ2-7, is KAGVTQTPRYLIKTRGQQVTLSCSPISGHRSVSWYQQTPGQGLQFLFEYFSETQRNKGNFPGRFSGRQFSNSRSEMNVSTLELGDSALYLCASSLGASASYEQYFGPGTRLTVT.

This chain uses TRBV11-2 with TRBJ2-1, with D maybe TRBD2 (6 bases). Trimming took off 4 bases at V and 5 bases at J, with 12 bases between the two ends. Germline assignment: CDR1 SGHAT and CDR2 FQNNGV. CDR3 length equals 14 residues. CDR3 sequence: CASSSRLVNNEQFF. CDR3 in DNA: TGTGCCAGCAGCTCCCGACTAGTAAACAATGAGCAGTTCTTC.

This chain uses TRBV6-4 with TRBJ2-2, with a weak D call TRBD2 (6 bases). With 6 bases removed from V and 7 bases from J, the gap between germline ends came to 21 bases. The CDR3 sequence is 16 residues long. Germline V gives CDR1 MRHNA, CDR2 SNTAGT. CDR3 protein: CASSPEMGLQSGELFF. CDR3 nucleotide sequence: TGTGCCAGCAGCCCGGAAATGGGACTCCAAAGCGGGGAGCTGTTTTTT.